This T cell receptor (beta chain) was sequenced during a study of CD8+ T cells in alopecia areata. For the study at large: Tofacitinib administration to treated patients was oral, at 5 to 10 mg twice daily.

As regards this clone: The antigen is undetermined.

Whole-study results and caveats: Many expanded lesional clones persisted in scalp and blood during tofacitinib treatment. Scalp clonality, together with expanded CD8+ clones among the top 100, fell significantly with tofacitinib.

Once RNA had been extracted, it was reverse transcribed into cDNA to act as the sequencing template. Produced via immunoSEQ multiplex PCR; TCRdb's table is partial and in-frame only. The table includes about 200,000 clones, roughly three fifths detected once. Noted treatment: oral pan-JAK inhibitor, 5-10 mg twice daily. Sorting of CD4+ and CD8+ T cells was performed on PBMCs. Trimming took 7 bases from V and 0 from J, leaving 16 bases between them. The germline V gene encodes CDR1 MDHEN and CDR2 SYDVKM. This CDR3 has 16 amino acids. The receptor's source is a human donor with alopecia areata. This chain uses TRBV28 with TRBJ1-5; D call uncertain. The sample consisted of CD4+ T cells sorted from blood, taken at week 4, from a patient treated with tofacitinib. The CDR3 spells CASKPRGSYSNQPQHF. The CDR3 nucleotides are TGTGCCAGCAAACCGCGAGGAAGCTATAGCAATCAGCCCCAGCATTTT.